This passage covers 26 T cell receptor beta chains from one sample sequenced in a study of early T cells in non-severe SARS-CoV-2 infection (dated by TCRdb to about 2021). Library generation was performed with 5' RACE. Sequencer: NextSeq 500. TCRdb reprocessing: public reads trimmed at Q25 with fastp, clones called with MiXCR, in-frame beta chains kept. A single entry per CDR3 protein holds the most common genes and DNA from its merged rows. The sample table holds approximately 73,000 distinct CDR3 sequences, of which approximately 10% were seen once. The ten largest clones capture 4.7% of the sample. The source material was whole blood. These receptors were taken from an adult who was a healthcare worker with PCR-confirmed SARS-CoV-2 infection or an uninfected control (not recorded which).

The rearrangement joins TRBV4-1 to TRBJ2-3, with TRBD2 matching over 11 bases. The germline V gene encodes CDR1 MGHRA and CDR2 YSYEKL. The CDR3 totals 17 residues. V dropped 3 bases and J dropped 1; count of bases not matched to a gene: 6. The DNA of the CDR3 is TGCGCCAGCAGCCAGTTACTAGCGGGGGCCCGCACAGATACGCAGTATTTT. It is translated as CASSQLLAGARTDTQYF.

This clonotype was counted at least ten times. The genes are TRBV27 and TRBJ1-3; the D is unclear. The CDR3 totals 13 residues. The V and J ends lost 0 bases and 7 bases respectively, with 7 bases between them. CDR1 MNHEY and CDR2 SMNVEV come from the germline V gene (reference sequence). The CDR3 sequence is CASSLSARNTIYF. CDR3 nucleotides: TGTGCCAGCAGTTTATCGGCAAGGAACACCATATATTTT.

The V gene is TRBV5-1, the J gene TRBJ2-2; 8 bases agree with TRBD1. Unmatched junction bases numbered 2, after V lost 0 bases and J lost 4 bases. The CDR3 extends over 15 amino acids. Germline values: CDR1 SGHRS, CDR2 YFSETQ. The CDR3 here is CASSLGDRITGELFF. The CDR3 DNA follows: TGCGCCAGCAGCTTGGGGGACAGGATCACCGGGGAGCTGTTTTTT.

This clonotype was detected many times. V gene TRBV7-6 combines with J gene TRBJ1-2; D unresolved. This CDR3 has 13 residues. Trimming stripped 6 bases from V and 4 bases from J, with 12 bases between. The germline gives CDR1 SGHVS, CDR2 FNYEAQ. The chain's CDR3 is CASSYGPFYGYTF. The CDR3 nucleotides read TGTGCCAGCAGTTACGGTCCCTTCTATGGCTACACCTTC.

The V and J genes are TRBV25-1 and TRBJ1-3; D may be TRBD1 (6 bases). There are 16 residues in the CDR3. V was clipped by 2 bases and J by 4 bases, with 15 bases between them. The germline V gene encodes CDR1 MGHDK and CDR2 SYGVNS. CDR3 sequence: CASSEPGTSRGNTIYF. The CDR3 DNA follows: TGTGCCAGCAGTGAACCAGGGACATCGAGAGGAAACACCATATATTTT.

The rearrangement uses TRBV11-2 and TRBJ2-7, with D possibly TRBD2 on 6 matching bases. This CDR3 is 15 amino acids long. Between the trimmed V and J ends, which lost 2 bases and 4 bases, there was a span of 15 bases. The germline gives CDR1 SGHAT, CDR2 FQNNGV. CDR3 region: CASSLYGGLEYEQYF. The CDR3 region has the DNA TGTGCCAGCAGCTTATACGGGGGTTTAGAGTACGAGCAGTACTTC.

This clonotype was seen a few times. An end of the junction differs from the germline gene, which may be a read error. J is TRBJ1-5 and V is TRBV7-9, with D tentatively TRBD1 (5 bases). The CDR3 is 16 amino acids. Germline CDR1 SEHNR, CDR2 FQNEAQ (reference sequence). CDR3: CASSLEVSRDHRPQHF. The CDR3 DNA is TGCGCCAGCAGCTTAGAGGTGAGCAGGGACCATCGGCCCCAGCATTTT.

This clonotype has at least ten counts. V is TRBV20-1 and J is TRBJ2-7; D is unresolved. This CDR3 has 14 amino acids. From germline, CDR1 is DFQATT and CDR2 SNEGSKA (reference sequence). V gave up 0 bases and J gave up 2 bases, with 11 bases separating them. The CDR3 DNA reads TGCAGTGCTAGAGATTGGGCCAGTACCTACGAGCAGTACTTC. This translates into CSARDWASTYEQYF.

The sample holds many counts of this clonotype. The J gene is TRBJ1-4, the V gene TRBV18; D ambiguous. The germline CDR1 and CDR2 sequences are KGHSH and LQKENI. CDR3 size: 12 residues. V shed 6 bases and J shed 8 bases, with 10 bases lying between them. In DNA, the CDR3 is TGTGCCAGCTCGCGCCTTCTGGAAAAACTGTTTTTT. Residues: CASSRLLEKLFF.

The chain links TRBV19 to TRBJ2-5, with TRBD2 matching 12 bases. Unmatched junction bases numbered 4, after V lost 6 bases and J lost 2 bases. CDR3 length equals 15 residues. Germline loops: CDR1 LNHDA, CDR2 SQIVND (reference sequence). The CDR3, as DNA: TGTGCCAGTAGCCGGACTAGCGGGGATCAAGAGACCCAGTACTTC. Translating gives CASSRTSGDQETQYF.

This chain joins TRBV18 and TRBJ2-7; 7 bases map to TRBD1. Unmatched junction bases numbered 9, after V lost 3 bases and J lost 1 base. The CDR3 covers 16 residues. The V gene's germline CDR1 is KGHSH and CDR2 LQKENI. CDR3 DNA sequence: TGTGCCAGCTCACCGACTGGAGCAGGGGGTTCCTACGAGCAGTACTTC. It yields the protein CASSPTGAGGSYEQYF.

This clonotype was seen repeatedly, ten times or more. The V call is TRBV6-2 or TRBV6-3, the J call TRBJ1-5; no reliable D call. Germline loops: CDR1 MNHEY, CDR2 SVGEGT. V was clipped by 7 bases and J by 3 bases, with 16 bases between them. The CDR3 has 15 residues. CDR3 DNA: TGTGCCAGCACCCCCGAAGCAGTTCTCAATCAGCCCCAGCATTTT. It is translated as CASTPEAVLNQPQHF.

The chain links TRBV7-9 to TRBJ1-6; 8 positions agree with TRBD1. The CDR3 is 16 residues long. The germline gives CDR1 SEHNR, CDR2 FQNEAQ (reference sequence). Trimming cost V 5 bases and J 5 bases; bases outside gene matches: 8. The CDR3 reads CASSRRTGIDNSPLHF. CDR3 nucleotide sequence: TGTGCCAGCAGCCGCCGGACAGGGATCGATAATTCACCCCTCCACTTT.

This clonotype was seen at least ten times. The chain uses TRBV11-3 and TRBJ2-2, with D possibly being TRBD2 (5 bases). Germline V gene sequence: CDR1 SGHNT, CDR2 YENEEA. Trimming took off 1 base at V and 7 bases at J, with 13 bases between the two ends. The CDR3 is made up of 15 amino acids. DNA for the CDR3: TGTGCCAGCAGCTTAGGCGAGGGTGAGGTCGGGGAGCTGTTTTTT. Its protein is CASSLGEGEVGELFF.

This clonotype was recorded many times. The V and J genes are TRBV12-3 or TRBV12-4 and TRBJ1-3; unclear D gene. CDR3 length equals 14 residues. The V end lost 7 bases, the J end lost 6 bases, and 16 bases lay between the germline ends. The CDR3 here is CASTPAAAENTIYF. Here the CDR3 DNA reads TGTGCCAGCACCCCCGCTGCGGCTGAAAACACCATATATTTT.

This clonotype was picked up a small number of times. This chain connects TRBV29-1 to TRBJ2-5, with 12 bases that match TRBD1. There are 15 residues in the CDR3. With V trimmed by 6 bases and J by 5 bases, 10 bases remained unmatched. Germline V gene lookup returns CDR1 SQVTM and CDR2 ANQGSEA. CDR3 DNA sequence: TGCAGCGTCGAGACCGGGACAGGGGGCGACGAGACCCAGTACTTC. As protein: CSVETGTGGDETQYF.

This clonotype was seen only a few times. The chain is built from TRBV5-5 and TRBJ2-3; D possibly corresponds to TRBD1 (6 bases). The germline V gene has CDR1 SGHKS and CDR2 YYEKEE (reference sequence). The CDR3 contains 14 residues. V lost 4 bases and J lost 2, with 11 bases in between. CDR3 bases: TGTGCCAGCAGCCTGACAGGCGTCACAGATACGCAGTATTTT. Amino acids: CASSLTGVTDTQYF.

This clonotype showed up just a few times. The gene calls are TRBV12-3 or TRBV12-4 and TRBJ1-1, with D unclear. With 3 bases removed from V and 0 bases from J, the gap between germline ends came to 11 bases. This CDR3 is built from 15 residues. This CDR3 is CASSFRQVMNTEAFF. The CDR3 bases are TGTGCCAGCAGTTTCAGGCAGGTCATGAACACTGAAGCTTTCTTT.

This clonotype was seen only a few times. V is TRBV28 and J is TRBJ1-5; D is perhaps TRBD1 (5 bases). Between the trimmed V and J ends, which lost 6 bases and 0 bases, there was a span of 12 bases. CDR1 and CDR2 (germline): MDHEN, SYDVKM. This CDR3 comprises 15 residues. Here the CDR3 DNA reads TGTGCCAGCAGACCCGGGACGGCTAGCAATCAGCCCCAGCATTTT. Translated: CASRPGTASNQPQHF.

This clonotype was observed many times. This chain connects TRBV27 to TRBJ2-7, with D perhaps matching TRBD1 (6 bases). V gave up 7 bases and J gave up 0 bases, with 10 bases separating them. Germline V gene lookup returns CDR1 MNHEY and CDR2 SMNVEV (reference sequence). The CDR3 has 13 residues. CDR3 sequence reads: CASTRGPSYEQYF. CDR3 in DNA: TGTGCCAGCACCAGGGGACCCTCCTACGAGCAGTACTTC.

The sample holds many counts of this clonotype. Relative to the germline gene, one junction end is altered; a read error may explain this. The V and J genes are TRBV6-2 or TRBV6-3 and TRBJ2-3; tentative D call: TRBD1 (5 bases). Germline V lookup: CDR1 MNHEY, CDR2 SVGEGT. The CDR3 sequence is 13 residues long. Written as DNA, the CDR3 is TGTGCCAGCAGTCAGCCTCTGCCCGGACACCCGATTTTT. It is translated as CASSQPLPGHPIF.

Worth noting for this clonotype: A much larger clone differs from this one at a single base, so this may be a read error. The chain combines TRBV28 with TRBJ2-4, with unresolved D. The germline V gene has CDR1 MDHEN and CDR2 SYDVKM. This CDR3 region has 14 residues. CDR3 in DNA: TGTGACAGCAGTTTAAGGGTAGCCAAAAACATTCAGTACTTC. It encodes CDSSLRVAKNIQYF.

This chain links TRBV7-9 with TRBJ2-1; D is undetermined. The CDR3 spans 14 residues. Germline V lookup: CDR1 SEHNR, CDR2 FQNEAQ (reference sequence). V lost 0 bases and J lost 2, with 5 bases in between. CDR3 nucleotides: TGTGCCAGCAGCTTAGCTACTACCTACAATGAGCAGTTCTTC. It encodes CASSLATTYNEQFF.

This clonotype was counted at least ten times. The V gene is TRBV5-6, the J gene TRBJ1-5; D is unresolved. The germline V and J ends were trimmed by 2 bases and 3 bases, with 9 bases remaining between them. The germline CDR1 and CDR2 sequences are SGHDT and YYEEEE. The CDR3 has 14 residues. CDR3 DNA sequence: TGTGCCAGCAGCTTCCATGGAGCCAATCAGCCCCAGCATTTT. Protein sequence: CASSFHGANQPQHF.

This clonotype has at least ten counts. The V call is TRBV7-3, the J call TRBJ2-2; 10 positions agree with TRBD2. The CDR3 contains 18 residues. CDR1 and CDR2 (germline): SGHTA, FQGTGA. J gave up 3 bases and V 5 bases, and 12 bases lay outside the gene matches. Written as DNA, the CDR3 is TGTGCCAGCAGCCCCCTCGGAGTAGCGGGGGGCGACACCGGGGAGCTGTTTTTT. This translates into CASSPLGVAGGDTGELFF. The variable domain in full, with the rest retrieved from reference TRBV7-3 and TRBJ2-2, is GAGVSQTPSNKVTEKGKYVELRCDPISGHTALYWYRQSLGQGPEFLIYFQGTGAADDSGLPNDRFFAVRPEGSVSTLKIQRTERGDSAVYLCASSPLGVAGGDTGELFFGEGSRLTVL.

The table lists this clonotype with many counts. The rearrangement joins TRBV29-1 to TRBJ2-7; D remains unclear. The germline gives CDR1 SQVTM, CDR2 ANQGSEA. The V end was cut by 5 bases, the J end by 6 bases, with 11 bases between. The CDR3 spans 11 residues. Written as DNA, the CDR3 is TGCAGCGTTCCCGTAGGGCTCGAGCAGTACTTC. The encoded protein is CSVPVGLEQYF.